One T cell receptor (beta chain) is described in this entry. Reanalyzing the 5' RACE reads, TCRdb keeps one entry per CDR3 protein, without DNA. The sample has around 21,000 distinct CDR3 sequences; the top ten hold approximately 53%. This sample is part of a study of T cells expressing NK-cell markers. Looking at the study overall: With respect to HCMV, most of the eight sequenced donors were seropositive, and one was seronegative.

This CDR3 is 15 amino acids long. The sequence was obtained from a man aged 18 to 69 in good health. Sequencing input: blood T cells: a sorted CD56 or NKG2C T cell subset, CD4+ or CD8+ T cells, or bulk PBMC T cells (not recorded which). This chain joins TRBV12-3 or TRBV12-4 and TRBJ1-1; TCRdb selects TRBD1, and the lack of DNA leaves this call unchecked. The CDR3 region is CASRGGRIRNTEAFF.